The source of this T cell receptor (beta chain) is a study of blood T cell repertoires in COVID-19. The V and J ends lost 7 bases and 5 bases, in that order; junction bases with no gene match: 4. Germline-derived CDR1 and CDR2 are SQVTM and ANQGSEA. This CDR3 is built from 11 residues. Followed over time, Seattle patients had been enrolled while infection was active. Some clones are missing from TCRdb's copy, which holds only in-frame ones; the method was immunoSEQ multiplex PCR. The sample holds under 95,000 clones; 70% to 85% are singletons and the top ten take roughly 3%. The J gene is TRBJ2-5, the V gene TRBV29-1; 7 bases are shared with TRBD2. The clonotype comes from an elderly woman with COVID-19, enrolled during active disease. The sample was peripheral blood. The CDR3 protein is CSEREGETQYF. In nucleotides, the CDR3 is TGCAGCGAGCGGGAAGGGGAGACCCAGTACTTC.